These 10 T cell receptor beta chains originate from one sample sequenced in a study of T cell responses to AZD1222 COVID-19 vaccine. Assay used: immunoSEQ multiplex PCR; TCRdb lists only in-frame clones, some missing. The sample has over 100,000 clones; 90% to 95% are singletons. This specimen consisted of peripheral blood, obtained on day 0 of AZD1222 vaccination. Receptors were obtained from an adult in good health.

The chain carries TRBV5-5 and TRBJ2-7, with TRBD2 identical over 8 bases. From germline, CDR1 is SGHKS and CDR2 YYEKEE (reference sequence). V shed 3 bases, J shed 5 bases, and the junction held 7 bases outside the gene matches. This CDR3 region has 14 residues. Here the CDR3 reads CASSSVGRAHEQYF. As DNA, the CDR3 is TGTGCCAGCAGCTCAGTCGGGAGGGCCCACGAGCAGTACTTC. The full variable domain, completed using reference TRBV5-5 and TRBJ2-7, is DAGVTQSPTHLIKTRGQQVTLRCSPISGHKSVSWYQQVLGQGPQFIFQYYEKEERGRGNFPDRFSARQFPNYSSELNVNALLLGDSALYLCASSSVGRAHEQYFGPGTRLTVT.

V usage is TRBV6-4 and J usage is TRBJ1-1, with 7 bases aligning to TRBD1. Germline V CDR1 and CDR2: MRHNA, SNTAGT. This CDR3 has 15 residues. V dropped 3 bases and J dropped 5; count of bases not matched to a gene: 9. The CDR3 protein is CASSESRTGETEAFF. The CDR3 nucleotides read TGTGCCAGCAGTGAAAGTCGGACAGGTGAAACTGAAGCTTTCTTT.

The chain links TRBV11-2 to TRBJ1-3; TRBD1 is a possible D gene (5 bases). This CDR3 comprises 14 residues. Germline CDR1 is SGHAT and CDR2 is FQNNGV. V was cut by 1 base and J by 3 bases, with 7 bases left in between. CDR3 sequence (DNA): TGTGCCAGCAGCTTAGGACAGTATGGAAACACCATATATTTT. It is translated as CASSLGQYGNTIYF. The full variable domain, in which reference TRBV11-2 and TRBJ1-3 provide the parts outside the CDR3, is EAGVAQSPRYKIIEKRQSVAFWCNPISGHATLYWYQQILGQGPKLLIQFQNNGVVDDSQLPKDRFSAERLKGVDSTLKIQPAKLEDSAVYLCASSLGQYGNTIYFGEGSWLTVV.

The chain is built from TRBV9 and TRBJ2-5, with 8 positions matching TRBD2. The CDR3 contains 16 residues. V was pared by 0 bases and J by 5 bases, with 9 bases of the junction left unmatched. The germline gives CDR1 SGDLS, CDR2 YYNGEE. In nucleotides, the CDR3 is TGTGCCAGCAGCGTAGACTCGAGCGGGAGAGGCGAGACCCAGTACTTC. It encodes CASSVDSSGRGETQYF. The complete variable domain, with remaining parts taken from reference TRBV9 and TRBJ2-5, reads DSGVTQTPKHLITATGQRVTLRCSPRSGDLSVYWYQQSLDQGLQFLIQYYNGEERAKGNILERFSAQQFPDLHSELNLSSLELGDSALYFCASSVDSSGRGETQYFGPGTRLLVL.

The chain has TRBV28 and TRBJ2-5; no clear D gene. Trimming removed 2 bases from V and 5 bases from J, with 12 bases in between. The CDR3 runs 14 residues. Per germline, CDR1 MDHEN and CDR2 SYDVKM. Here the CDR3 reads CASSLDVPRETQYF. CDR3 sequence (DNA): TGTGCCAGCAGTTTAGACGTACCTAGGGAGACCCAGTACTTC.

This chain joins TRBV27 and TRBJ1-5; D may be TRBD1 (6 bases). CDR3 length: 14 residues. V was shortened by 2 bases and J by 11 bases, with 16 bases between the two germline ends. Germline assignment: CDR1 MNHEY and CDR2 SMNVEV (reference sequence). CDR3 sequence reads: CASSLVGAIGSQHF. For the CDR3, the DNA is TGTGCCAGCAGTTTAGTGGGGGCAATAGGGTCCCAGCATTTT.

This clone occurred many times. The gene calls are TRBV9 and TRBJ2-3; possible D gene TRBD1, 6 bases. The V gene lost 3 bases and the J gene lost 6 bases, with 17 bases spanning the gap. This CDR3 comprises 15 residues. Germline V CDR1 and CDR2: SGDLS, YYNGEE. In DNA form, the CDR3 reads TGTGCCAGCAGCGAGGAAGGACAGCGTGAGGATACGCAGTATTTT. The encoded protein is CASSEEGQREDTQYF.

The chain has TRBV7-2 and TRBJ1-5, with TRBD1 matching over 7 bases. Unmatched junction bases numbered 16, after V lost 3 bases and J lost 2 bases. CDR1 is SGHTA, CDR2 FQGNSA, per germline. This CDR3 has 19 amino acids. CDR3 residues: CASSLPRDSHFSGNQPQHF. The DNA for the CDR3 is TGTGCCAGCAGCTTGCCCCGGGACAGCCATTTTTCAGGCAATCAGCCCCAGCATTTT. The full variable domain, completed using reference TRBV7-2 and TRBJ1-5, is GAGVSQSPSNKVTEKGKDVELRCDPISGHTALYWYRQSLGQGLEFLIYFQGNSAPDKSGLPSDRFSAERTGGSVSTLTIQRTQQEDSAVYLCASSLPRDSHFSGNQPQHFGDGTRLSIL.

The chain couples TRBV14 to TRBJ2-6, with D possibly being TRBD1 (6 bases). CDR1 is SGHDN, CDR2 FVKESK, per germline. V gave up 0 bases and J gave up 4 bases, with 7 bases separating them. There are 15 residues in the CDR3. The CDR3 DNA follows: TGTGCCAGCAGCCAAGAGGGGACAGGGGCCAACGTCCTGACTTTC. Translation: CASSQEGTGANVLTF. Filled out from reference TRBV14 and TRBJ2-6, the complete variable domain reads EAGVTQFPSHSVIEKGQTVTLRCDPISGHDNLYWYRRVMGKEIKFLLHFVKESKQDESGMPNNRFLAERTGGTYSTLKVQPAELEDSGVYFCASSQEGTGANVLTFGAGSRLTVL.

The chain couples TRBV7-6 to TRBJ1-3; a possible D gene is TRBD1 (6 bases). Trimming took 2 bases from V and 0 from J, leaving 20 bases between them. CDR1 and CDR2 from the germline V gene are SGHVS and FNYEAQ. CDR3 length equals 19 residues. The CDR3 DNA follows: TGTGCCAGCAGCTTAACCCGGCCCCCGAACAGGGTCTCTGGAAACACCATATATTTT. Translated: CASSLTRPPNRVSGNTIYF.